This T cell receptor beta chain was recorded in a study of T cell changes during pregnancy in multiple sclerosis. This table comes from immunoSEQ multiplex PCR, and its TCRdb copy is limited to in-frame clones, with some not included. This sample has tens of thousands of clones, with roughly 88% found just once. Germline CDR1 SEHNR, CDR2 FQNEAQ (reference sequence). This CDR3 has 16 amino acids. V shed 1 base, J shed 7 bases, and the junction held 9 bases outside the gene matches. This specimen consisted of peripheral blood, obtained in the second trimester of pregnancy. The rearrangement links TRBV7-9 to TRBJ2-1; TRBD2 agrees at 8 bases. This clonotype was obtained from a female donor in good health, enrolled as a control in a pregnancy study. CDR3 residues: CASSLEKAGVRNEQFF. In DNA, the CDR3 is TGTGCCAGCAGCTTAGAAAAAGCGGGAGTGAGGAATGAGCAGTTCTTC.